This T cell receptor beta chain was found in a study of cytomegalovirus exposure and HLA in healthy donors. The CDR3 sequence is 14 residues long. Looked up from germline, CDR1 is LGHNT and CDR2 is FRNRAP. After removal of 5 bases from V and 8 bases from J, the junction contained 7 bases not matched to a gene. Primers for the PCR totalled 60 Vbeta and 13 Jbeta. TCRdb's table, derived via immunoSEQ multiplex PCR, lists solely in-frame clones and lacks some. The sample has 140,000 to 150,000 clones, under 90% seen once. Study outcomes and limitations: With high specificity and sensitivity, the classifier reportedly diagnosed cytomegalovirus status. HLA-A and HLA-B allele assignments for most subjects were reportedly predicted accurately using TCR beta sequences. Investigators reported over 150 TCR beta chains as tied to cytomegalovirus.

To note about this clone: What it recognizes is unknown.

The chain joins TRBV12-5 to TRBJ1-4, with 8 bases aligning to TRBD1. The origin of this receptor is a boy younger than 10 in good health and CMV-seronegative. Sample: PBMCs. The DNA for the CDR3 is TGTGCTAGTGGTGTAGGACAGGGTTTCGAAAAACTGTTTTTT. It encodes CASGVGQGFEKLFF.